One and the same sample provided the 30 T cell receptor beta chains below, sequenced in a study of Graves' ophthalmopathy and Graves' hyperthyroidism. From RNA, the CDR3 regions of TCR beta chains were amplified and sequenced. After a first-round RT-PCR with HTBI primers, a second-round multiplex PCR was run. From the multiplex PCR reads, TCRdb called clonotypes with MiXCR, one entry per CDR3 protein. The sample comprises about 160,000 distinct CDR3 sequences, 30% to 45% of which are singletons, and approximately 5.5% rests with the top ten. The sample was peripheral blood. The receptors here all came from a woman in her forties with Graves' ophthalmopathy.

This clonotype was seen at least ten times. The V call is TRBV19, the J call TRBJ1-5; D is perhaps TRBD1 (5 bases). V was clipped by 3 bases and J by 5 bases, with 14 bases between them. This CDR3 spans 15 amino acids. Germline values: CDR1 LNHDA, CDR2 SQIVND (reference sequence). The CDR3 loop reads CASSIRSGEHQPQHF. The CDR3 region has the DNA TGTGCCAGTAGTATTAGGTCGGGGGAACATCAGCCCCAGCATTTT.

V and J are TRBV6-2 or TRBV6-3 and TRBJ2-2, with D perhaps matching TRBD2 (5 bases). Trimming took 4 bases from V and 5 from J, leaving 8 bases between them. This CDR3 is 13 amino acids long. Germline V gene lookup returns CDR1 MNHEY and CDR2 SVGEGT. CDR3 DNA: TGTGCCAGCAGTTTACTAGATACCGGGGAGCTGTTTTTT. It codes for CASSLLDTGELFF.

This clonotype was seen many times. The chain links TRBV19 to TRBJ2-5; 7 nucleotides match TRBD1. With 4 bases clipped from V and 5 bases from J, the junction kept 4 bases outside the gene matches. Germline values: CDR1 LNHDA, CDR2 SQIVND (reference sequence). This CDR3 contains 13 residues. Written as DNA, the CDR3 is TGTGCCAGTAGTACCGACAGGGTTGAGACCCAGTACTTC. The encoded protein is CASSTDRVETQYF.

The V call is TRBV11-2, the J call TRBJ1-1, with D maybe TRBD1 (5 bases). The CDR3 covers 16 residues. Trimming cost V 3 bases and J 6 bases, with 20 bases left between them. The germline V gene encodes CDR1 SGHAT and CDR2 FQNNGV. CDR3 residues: CASSFPGVQGIPEAFF. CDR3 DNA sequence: TGTGCCAGCAGCTTTCCCGGAGTCCAGGGCATCCCTGAAGCTTTCTTT.

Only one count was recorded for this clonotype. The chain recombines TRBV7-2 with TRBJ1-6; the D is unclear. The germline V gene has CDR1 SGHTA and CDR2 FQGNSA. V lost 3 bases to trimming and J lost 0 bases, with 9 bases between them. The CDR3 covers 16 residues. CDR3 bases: TGTGCCAGCAGCTTGGTCTCGGGCTCCTATAATTCACCCCTCCACTTT. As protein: CASSLVSGSYNSPLHF.

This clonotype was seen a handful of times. The CDR3 DNA reads as TGTGCCAGCACCAACCCCGACAGGGCGGAAAATGAGCAGTTCTTC. Encoded protein: CASTNPDRAENEQFF. The chain is built from TRBV27 and TRBJ2-1, with 7 bases identical to TRBD1. This CDR3 comprises 15 residues. Germline loops: CDR1 MNHEY, CDR2 SMNVEV (reference sequence). The J segment lost 7 bases and the V segment lost 7 bases, leaving 13 bases of the junction unmatched.

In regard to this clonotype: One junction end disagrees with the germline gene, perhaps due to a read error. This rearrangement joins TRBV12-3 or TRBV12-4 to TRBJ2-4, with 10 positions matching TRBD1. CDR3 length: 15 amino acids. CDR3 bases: TGTGCCGGCAGTTTAAGGACAGGGGGAAAAAACATTCAGTACTTC. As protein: CAGSLRTGGKNIQYF.

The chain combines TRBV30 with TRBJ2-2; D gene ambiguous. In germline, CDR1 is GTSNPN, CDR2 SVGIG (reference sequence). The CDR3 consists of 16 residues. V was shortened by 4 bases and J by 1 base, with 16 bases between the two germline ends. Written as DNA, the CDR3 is TGTGCCTGGATGCGTAGGGTGACAAGGAACACCGGGGAGCTGTTTTTT. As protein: CAWMRRVTRNTGELFF.

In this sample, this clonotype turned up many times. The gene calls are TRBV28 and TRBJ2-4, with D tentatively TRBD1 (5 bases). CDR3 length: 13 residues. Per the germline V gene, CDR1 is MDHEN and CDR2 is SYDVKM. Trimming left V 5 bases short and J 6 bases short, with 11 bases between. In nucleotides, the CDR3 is TGTGCCAGCAGTCCCGGACAACGAAACATTCAGTACTTC. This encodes CASSPGQRNIQYF.

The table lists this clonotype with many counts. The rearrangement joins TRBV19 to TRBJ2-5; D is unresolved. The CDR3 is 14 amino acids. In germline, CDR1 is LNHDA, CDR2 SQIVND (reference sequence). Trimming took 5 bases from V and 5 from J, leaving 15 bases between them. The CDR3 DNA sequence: TGTGCCAGTAGTCCAGACGGCATCCTGGAGACCCAGTACTTC. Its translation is CASSPDGILETQYF.

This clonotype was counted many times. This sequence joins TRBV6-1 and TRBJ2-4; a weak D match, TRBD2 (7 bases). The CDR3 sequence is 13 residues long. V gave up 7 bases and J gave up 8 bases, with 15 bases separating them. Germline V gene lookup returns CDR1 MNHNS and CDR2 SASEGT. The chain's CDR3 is CASTRGGWDIQYF. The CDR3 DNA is TGTGCCAGCACAAGGGGGGGTTGGGACATTCAGTACTTC.

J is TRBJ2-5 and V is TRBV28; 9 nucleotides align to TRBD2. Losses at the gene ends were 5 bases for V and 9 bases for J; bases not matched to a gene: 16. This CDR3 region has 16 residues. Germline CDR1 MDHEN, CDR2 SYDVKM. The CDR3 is CASSKTGTSLGSPQYF. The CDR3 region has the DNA TGTGCCAGCAGTAAGACCGGGACTAGCCTTGGGAGTCCCCAGTACTTC.

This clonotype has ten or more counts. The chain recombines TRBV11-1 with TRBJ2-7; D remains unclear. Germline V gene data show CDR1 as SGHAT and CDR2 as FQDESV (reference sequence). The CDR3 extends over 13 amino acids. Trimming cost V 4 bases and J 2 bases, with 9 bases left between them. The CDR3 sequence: CASSSRPPYEQYF. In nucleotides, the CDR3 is TGTGCCAGCAGCTCCCGACCCCCCTACGAGCAGTACTTC.

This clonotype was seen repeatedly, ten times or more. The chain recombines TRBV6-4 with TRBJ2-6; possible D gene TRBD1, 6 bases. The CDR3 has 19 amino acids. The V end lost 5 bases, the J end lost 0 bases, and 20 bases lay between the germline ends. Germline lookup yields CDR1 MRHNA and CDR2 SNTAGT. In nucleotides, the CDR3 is TGTGCCAGCAGTCCGGACAGTTATTGGACAAGCTCTGGGGCCAACGTCCTGACTTTC. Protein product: CASSPDSYWTSSGANVLTF.

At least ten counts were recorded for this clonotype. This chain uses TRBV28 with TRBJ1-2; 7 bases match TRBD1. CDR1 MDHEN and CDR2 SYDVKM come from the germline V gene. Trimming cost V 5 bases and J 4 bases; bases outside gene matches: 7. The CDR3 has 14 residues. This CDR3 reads CASSRRGPLYGYTF. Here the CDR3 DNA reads TGTGCCAGCAGTCGGAGGGGGCCCCTCTATGGCTACACCTTC.

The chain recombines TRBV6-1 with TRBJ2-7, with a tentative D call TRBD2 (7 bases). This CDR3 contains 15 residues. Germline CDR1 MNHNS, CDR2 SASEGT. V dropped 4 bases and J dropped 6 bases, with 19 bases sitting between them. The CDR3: CASSAQTGGVSEQYF. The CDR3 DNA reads TGTGCCAGCAGTGCCCAAACGGGGGGCGTGAGCGAGCAGTACTTC.

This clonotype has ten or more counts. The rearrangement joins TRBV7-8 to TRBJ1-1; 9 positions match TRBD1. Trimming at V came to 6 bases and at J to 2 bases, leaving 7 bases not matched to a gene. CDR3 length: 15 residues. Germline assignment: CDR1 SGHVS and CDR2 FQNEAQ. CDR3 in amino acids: CASRLLTGGNTEAFF. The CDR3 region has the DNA TGTGCCAGCAGATTACTCACAGGGGGCAACACTGAAGCTTTCTTT.

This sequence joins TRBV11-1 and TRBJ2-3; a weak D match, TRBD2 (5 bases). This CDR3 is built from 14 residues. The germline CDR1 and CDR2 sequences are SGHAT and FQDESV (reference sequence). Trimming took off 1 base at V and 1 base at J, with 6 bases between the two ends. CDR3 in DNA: TGTGCCAGCAGCTTAGGGACTGGCACAGATACGCAGTATTTT. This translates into CASSLGTGTDTQYF.

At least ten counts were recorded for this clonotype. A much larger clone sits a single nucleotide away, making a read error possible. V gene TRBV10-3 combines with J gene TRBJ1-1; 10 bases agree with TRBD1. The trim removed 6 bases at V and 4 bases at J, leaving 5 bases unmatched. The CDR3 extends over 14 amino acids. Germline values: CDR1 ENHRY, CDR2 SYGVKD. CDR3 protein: CAISGTGAFTEAFF. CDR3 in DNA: TGTGCCATCAGCGGGACAGGGGCTTTCACTGAAGCTTTCTTT.

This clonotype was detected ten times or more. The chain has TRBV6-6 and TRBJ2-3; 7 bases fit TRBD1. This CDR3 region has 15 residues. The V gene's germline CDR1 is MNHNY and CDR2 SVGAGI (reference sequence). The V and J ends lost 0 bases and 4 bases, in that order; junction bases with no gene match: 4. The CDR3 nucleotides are TGTGCCAGCAGTTACTCACGACAGGGAGCAGATACGCAGTATTTT. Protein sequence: CASSYSRQGADTQYF.

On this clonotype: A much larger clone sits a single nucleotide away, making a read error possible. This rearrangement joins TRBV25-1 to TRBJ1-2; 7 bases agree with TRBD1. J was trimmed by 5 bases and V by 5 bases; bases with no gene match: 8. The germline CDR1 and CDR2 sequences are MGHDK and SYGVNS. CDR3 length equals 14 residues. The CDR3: CASSSGTERYGYTF. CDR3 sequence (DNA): TGTGCCAGCAGTTCCGGGACAGAGAGGTATGGCTACACCTTC.

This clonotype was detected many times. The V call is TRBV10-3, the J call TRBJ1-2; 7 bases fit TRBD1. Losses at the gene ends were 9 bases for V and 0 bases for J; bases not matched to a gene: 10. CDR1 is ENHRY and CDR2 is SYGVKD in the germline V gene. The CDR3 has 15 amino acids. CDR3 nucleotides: TGTGCCATGGGGGACAGTATAAACGCTAACTATGGCTACACCTTC. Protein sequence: CAMGDSINANYGYTF.

This CDR3 is CASSPHAWDRTYEQYF. CDR3 bases: TGTGCCAGCAGTCCTCACGCTTGGGACAGGACCTACGAGCAGTACTTC. This chain connects TRBV28 to TRBJ2-7; 8 bases agree with TRBD1. CDR1 MDHEN and CDR2 SYDVKM come from the germline V gene. The CDR3 is made up of 16 amino acids. The junction had 11 bases not matched to a gene; V was cut back by 5 bases and J by 2 bases.

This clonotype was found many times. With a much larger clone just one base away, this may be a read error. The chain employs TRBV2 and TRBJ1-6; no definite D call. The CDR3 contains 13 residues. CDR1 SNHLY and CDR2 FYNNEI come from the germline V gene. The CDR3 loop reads CASREEAGGKDEF. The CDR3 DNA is TGTGCCAGCAGAGAAGAGGCAGGCGGAAAAGATGAATTT.

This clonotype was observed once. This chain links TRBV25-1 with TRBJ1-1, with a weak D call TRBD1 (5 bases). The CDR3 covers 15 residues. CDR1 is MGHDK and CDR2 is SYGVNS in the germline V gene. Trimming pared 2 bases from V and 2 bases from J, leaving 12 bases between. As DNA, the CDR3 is TGTGCCAGCAGTGAACCCGGGACGGAAAACACTGAAGCTTTCTTT. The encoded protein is CASSEPGTENTEAFF.

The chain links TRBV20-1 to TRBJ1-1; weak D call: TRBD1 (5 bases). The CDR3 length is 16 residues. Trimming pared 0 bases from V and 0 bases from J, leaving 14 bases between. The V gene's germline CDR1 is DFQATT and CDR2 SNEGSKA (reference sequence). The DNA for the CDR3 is TGCAGTGCTAGAGATCGTCAGGGATCGGTGAACACTGAAGCTTTCTTT. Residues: CSARDRQGSVNTEAFF.

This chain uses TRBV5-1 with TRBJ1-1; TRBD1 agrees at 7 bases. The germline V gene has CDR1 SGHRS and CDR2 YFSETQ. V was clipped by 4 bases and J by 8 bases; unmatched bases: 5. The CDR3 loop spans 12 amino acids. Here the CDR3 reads CASSTDRDEAFF. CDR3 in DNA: TGCGCCAGCAGCACAGACAGGGACGAAGCTTTCTTT.

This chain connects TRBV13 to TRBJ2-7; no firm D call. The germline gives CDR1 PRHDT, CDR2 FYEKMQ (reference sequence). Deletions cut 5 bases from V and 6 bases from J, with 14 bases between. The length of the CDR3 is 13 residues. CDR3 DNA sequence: TGTGCCAGCAGCCCCGGAGACTGGGGCGAGCAGTACTTC. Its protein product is CASSPGDWGEQYF. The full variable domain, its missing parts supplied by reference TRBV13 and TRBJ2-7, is AAGVIQSPRHLIKEKRETATLKCYPIPRHDTVYWYQQGPGQDPQFLISFYEKMQSDKGSIPDRFSAQQFSDYHSELNMSSLELGDSALYFCASSPGDWGEQYFGPGTRLTVT.

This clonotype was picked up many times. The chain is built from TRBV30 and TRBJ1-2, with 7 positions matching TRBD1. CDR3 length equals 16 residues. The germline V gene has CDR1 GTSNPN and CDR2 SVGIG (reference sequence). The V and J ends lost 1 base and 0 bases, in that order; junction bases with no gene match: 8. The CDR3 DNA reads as TGTGCCTGGAGTGCGGGACAGATGTTAGCTAACTATGGCTACACCTTC. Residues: CAWSAGQMLANYGYTF. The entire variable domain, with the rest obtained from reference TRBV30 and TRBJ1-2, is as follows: SQTIHQWPATLVQPVGSPLSLECTVEGTSNPNLYWYRQAAGRGLQLLFYSVGIGQISSEVPQNLSASRPQDRQFILSSKKLLLSDSGFYLCAWSAGQMLANYGYTFGSGTRLTVV.

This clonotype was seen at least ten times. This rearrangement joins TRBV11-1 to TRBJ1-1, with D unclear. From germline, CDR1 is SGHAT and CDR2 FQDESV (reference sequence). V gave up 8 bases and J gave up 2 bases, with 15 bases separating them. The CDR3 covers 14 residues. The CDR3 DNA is TGTGCCAGCGGAAGACCTAATTTAAACACTGAAGCTTTCTTT. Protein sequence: CASGRPNLNTEAFF.